This entry lists 10 T cell receptor beta chains sequenced from one sample in a study of Ad26.COV2.S vaccination and SARS-CoV-2 variants. Profiled with immunoSEQ multiplex PCR; TCRdb holds only in-frame clones, not every one. There are about 94,000 clones in the sample; roughly 85% occur only once, and about 16% lies in the top ten. Sample: peripheral blood, taken after recovery from COVID-19. The receptors come from a human donor who had recovered from COVID-19.

This clone was picked up one time. The chain is built from TRBV4-1 and TRBJ2-7; 7 bases line up with TRBD2. The CDR3 loop spans 17 amino acids. J lost 3 bases, V lost 0 bases, and 11 bases had no gene match. Germline lookup yields CDR1 MGHRA and CDR2 YSYEKL. The CDR3 here is CASSQDSVPAGFYEQYF. The CDR3 DNA sequence: TGCGCCAGCAGCCAAGATAGTGTTCCAGCGGGGTTCTACGAGCAGTACTTC.

The V and J genes are TRBV3-1 (or the pseudogene TRBV3-2) and TRBJ2-7; 7 bases map to TRBD1. V gave up 0 bases and J gave up 4 bases; unmatched junction bases: 9. From germline, CDR1 is LGHDT and CDR2 YNNKEL (reference sequence). The CDR3 is made up of 16 amino acids. The CDR3 bases are TGTGCCAGCAGCCAAGATATCACAGGGGAAAGGTACGAGCAGTACTTC. Its translation is CASSQDITGERYEQYF.

This clone appeared once. This chain connects TRBV5-4 to TRBJ1-1; D remains unclear. Looked up from germline, CDR1 is SGHNT and CDR2 is YYREEE (reference sequence). The CDR3 consists of 15 residues. V dropped 0 bases and J dropped 0 bases, with 9 bases sitting between them. The CDR3 reads CASSLVGSMNTEAFF. CDR3 nucleotides: TGTGCCAGCAGCTTGGTGGGCAGTATGAACACTGAAGCTTTCTTT. Supplemented by reference TRBV5-4 and TRBJ1-1, the full variable domain reads ETGVTQSPTHLIKTRGQQVTLRCSSQSGHNTVSWYQQALGQGPQFIFQYYREEENGRGNFPPRFSGLQFPNYSSELNVNALELDDSALYLCASSLVGSMNTEAFFGQGTRLTVV.

This clone came up once. The J gene is TRBJ2-7, the V gene TRBV28; 8 nucleotides align to TRBD1. CDR1 is MDHEN, CDR2 SYDVKM, per germline. This CDR3 contains 14 residues. The junction had 4 bases not matched to a gene; V was cut back by 4 bases and J by 2 bases. The CDR3 sequence is CASSSPGQAYEQYF. CDR3 bases: TGTGCCAGCAGTTCACCGGGACAGGCCTACGAGCAGTACTTC.

The genes are TRBV4-1 and TRBJ1-1, with TRBD1 matching over 7 bases. The CDR3 is made up of 17 amino acids. Germline CDR1 reads MGHRA; CDR2 reads YSYEKL. The J segment lost 2 bases and the V segment lost 5 bases, leaving 14 bases of the junction unmatched. The CDR3 is CASSYRGHPSSNTEAFF. DNA of the CDR3: TGCGCCAGCAGCTACAGGGGCCACCCTAGCTCAAACACTGAAGCTTTCTTT.

This chain uses TRBV3-1 (or the pseudogene TRBV3-2) with TRBJ2-3, with D maybe TRBD1 (5 bases). The germline CDR1 and CDR2 sequences are LGHDT and YNNKEL (reference sequence). The CDR3 spans 16 residues. V lost 1 base and J 3 bases, leaving 14 bases between the germline ends. Written as DNA, the CDR3 is TGTGCCAGCAGCCAAGTGGTCCCGCGGACAACAGATACGCAGTATTTT. Translation: CASSQVVPRTTDTQYF.

This rearrangement joins TRBV4-2 to TRBJ2-3, with a tentative D call TRBD2 (7 bases). Germline V gene lookup returns CDR1 LGHNA and CDR2 YNFKEQ. This CDR3 has 15 residues. V lost 1 base to trimming and J lost 4 bases, with 12 bases between them. CDR3 sequence reads: CASSQGGGAADTQYF. The CDR3 DNA reads as TGTGCCAGCAGCCAAGGCGGGGGCGCAGCAGATACGCAGTATTTT.

This clone has just a few counts. This rearrangement joins TRBV7-9 to TRBJ1-1; unclear D gene. The V end was cut by 4 bases, the J end by 1 base, with 22 bases between. The CDR3 extends over 18 amino acids. Germline CDR1 is SEHNR and CDR2 is FQNEAQ (reference sequence). CDR3 in amino acids: CASSSKFQADFPNTEAFF. CDR3 DNA: TGTGCCAGCAGCTCAAAATTCCAGGCGGACTTCCCGAACACTGAAGCTTTCTTT.

The J gene is TRBJ2-1, the V gene TRBV11-2, with 9 bases that match TRBD2. Germline CDR1 reads SGHAT; CDR2 reads FQNNGV. CDR3 length: 17 residues. V shed 2 bases and J 3 bases; nucleotides not matched to a gene: 8. The CDR3 DNA follows: TGTGCCAGCAGCTTAAGGTTGGGAGCGGGAGGCTACAATGAGCAGTTCTTC. Protein product: CASSLRLGAGGYNEQFF.

This rearrangement joins TRBV9 to TRBJ2-1, with TRBD2 matching over 8 bases. CDR1 is SGDLS, CDR2 YYNGEE, per germline. Losses at the gene ends were 4 bases for V and 0 bases for J; bases not matched to a gene: 12. The CDR3 is 18 amino acids. The CDR3 here is CASSHPGGGLPSYNEQFF. The CDR3 DNA sequence: TGTGCCAGCAGCCACCCGGGGGGGGGACTTCCCTCCTACAATGAGCAGTTCTTC.